This T cell receptor (beta chain) was documented in a study of shared clonotypes between healthy human individuals. Study conclusions and caveats: The study drew on few donors, limiting represented genetic and exposure-history diversity. Richness estimates generally favored naive over memory subsets.

The donor cohort consisted entirely of Caucasian adults residing in Nashville, Tennessee. A word on this clone: The antigen is not known.

The germline gives CDR1 SEHNR, CDR2 FQNEAQ (reference sequence). The CDR3 has 12 residues. V gave up 7 bases and J gave up 8 bases, with 11 bases separating them. The protocol was immunoSEQ multiplex PCR, while the TCRdb copy is restricted to in-frame clones and leaves out a portion. The table lists about 1.5 million clones, roughly 96% of them singletons. The chain couples TRBV7-9 to TRBJ1-4; no clear D. The receptor comes from a man younger than 40 in good health. Source material: naive CD4+ T cells sorted from blood. The subset: CD45RA+ positively selected. The CDR3 protein is CASTPISEKLFF. As DNA, the CDR3 is TGTGCCAGCACCCCCATTAGCGAAAAACTGTTTTTT.